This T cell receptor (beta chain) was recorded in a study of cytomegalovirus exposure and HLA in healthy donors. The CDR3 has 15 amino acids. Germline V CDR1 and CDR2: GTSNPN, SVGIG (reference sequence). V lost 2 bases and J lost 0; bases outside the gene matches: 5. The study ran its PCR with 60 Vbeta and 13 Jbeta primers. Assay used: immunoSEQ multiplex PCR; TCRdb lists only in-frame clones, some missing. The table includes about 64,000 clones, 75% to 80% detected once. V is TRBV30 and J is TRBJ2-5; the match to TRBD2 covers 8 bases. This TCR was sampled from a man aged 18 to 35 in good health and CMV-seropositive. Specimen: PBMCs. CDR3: CAWSFELADQETQYF. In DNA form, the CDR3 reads TGTGCCTGGAGTTTCGAACTAGCGGACCAAGAGACCCAGTACTTC.